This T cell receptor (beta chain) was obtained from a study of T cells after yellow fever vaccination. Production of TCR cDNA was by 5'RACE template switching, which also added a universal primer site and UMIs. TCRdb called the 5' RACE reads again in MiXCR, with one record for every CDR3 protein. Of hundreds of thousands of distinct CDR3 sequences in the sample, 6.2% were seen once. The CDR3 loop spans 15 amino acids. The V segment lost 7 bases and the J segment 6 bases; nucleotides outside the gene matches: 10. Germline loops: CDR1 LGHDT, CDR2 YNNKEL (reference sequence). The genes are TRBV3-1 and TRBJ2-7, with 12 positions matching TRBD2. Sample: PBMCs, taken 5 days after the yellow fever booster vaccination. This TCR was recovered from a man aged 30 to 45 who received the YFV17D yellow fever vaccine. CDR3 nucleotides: TGTGCCAGCACCTTTTCTAGCGGGAGGGCTGTCGAGCAGTACTTC. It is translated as CASTFSSGRAVEQYF.